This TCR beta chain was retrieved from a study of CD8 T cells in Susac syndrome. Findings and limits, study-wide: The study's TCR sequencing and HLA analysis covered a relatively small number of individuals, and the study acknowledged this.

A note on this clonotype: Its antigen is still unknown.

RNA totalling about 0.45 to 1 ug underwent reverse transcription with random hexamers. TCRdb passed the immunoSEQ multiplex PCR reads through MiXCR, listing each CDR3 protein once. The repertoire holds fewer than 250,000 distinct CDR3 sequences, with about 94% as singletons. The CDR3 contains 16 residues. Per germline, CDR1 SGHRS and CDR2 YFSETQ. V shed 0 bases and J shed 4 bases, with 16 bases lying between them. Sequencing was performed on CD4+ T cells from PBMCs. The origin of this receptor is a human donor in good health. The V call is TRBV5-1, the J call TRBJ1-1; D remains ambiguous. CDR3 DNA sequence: TGCGCCAGCAGCTTGGGGGCAGCCTCCGCATCCACTGAAGCTTTCTTT. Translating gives CASSLGAASASTEAFF. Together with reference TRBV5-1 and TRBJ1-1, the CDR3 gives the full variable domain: KAGVTQTPRYLIKTRGQQVTLSCSPISGHRSVSWYQQTPGQGLQFLFEYFSETQRNKGNFPGRFSGRQFSNSRSEMNVSTLELGDSALYLCASSLGAASASTEAFFGQGTRLTVV.